The rows below give T cell receptor beta chains drawn from one sample of a study of Graves' ophthalmopathy and Graves' hyperthyroidism. MiXCR was run by TCRdb on the multiplex PCR reads, yielding one entry per CDR3 protein. The table includes about 210,000 distinct CDR3 sequences, 29% detected once. The sequencing input was peripheral blood. The receptors shown here come from a man over 45 with Graves' ophthalmopathy. Each CDR3 is given with its conserved first and last residue. Fields, in order: D gene, J gene, V gene, clone size, CDR3 protein, CDR3 DNA. A D gene is named only where the DNA matches it firmly. Clone size is shown for a subset of rows, as once, few, many or a class of expanded clone.

D: TRBD1
J: TRBJ1-5
V: TRBV24-1
size: NA
CDR3: CATSDRQGYQPQHF
DNA: TGTGCCACCAGTGATCGACAGGGCTATCAGCCCCAGCATTTT

D: NA
J: TRBJ1-1
V: TRBV14
size: many
CDR3: CASSPGITTEAFF
DNA: TGTGCCAGCAGCCCCGGGATCACCACTGAAGCTTTCTTT

D: NA
J: TRBJ2-5
V: TRBV11-2
size: many
CDR3: CASSMEGKTQYF
DNA: TGTGCCAGCAGCATGGAAGGGAAGACCCAGTACTTC

D: NA
J: TRBJ1-1
V: TRBV7-8
size: many
CDR3: CASSLLINWGQLRRMNTEAFF
DNA: TGTGCCAGCAGCTTATTGATAAATTGGGGGCAGCTCCGGCGGATGAACACTGAAGCTTTCTTT

D: NA
J: TRBJ2-7
V: TRBV2
size: NA
CDR3: CASSYSGRNPYEQYF
DNA: TGTGCCAGCAGTTACTCAGGCAGGAACCCCTACGAGCAGTACTTC

D: NA
J: TRBJ1-6
V: TRBV12-3/TRBV12-4
size: many
CDR3: CASSLPRAPLHF
DNA: TGTGCCAGCAGTTTACCAAGGGCCCCCCTCCACTTT

D: NA
J: TRBJ1-5
V: TRBV7-9
size: many
CDR3: CASSLSVQPQHF
DNA: TGTGCCAGCAGCTTAAGTGTTCAGCCCCAGCATTTT

D: NA
J: TRBJ1-1
V: TRBV9
size: NA
CDR3: CASSVEQLNTEAFF
DNA: TGTGCCAGCAGCGTAGAACAGTTGAACACTGAAGCTTTCTTT

D: TRBD2
J: TRBJ2-7
V: TRBV2
size: NA
CDR3: CASIRGGWGYEQYF
DNA: TGTGCCAGCATCCGGGGAGGGTGGGGCTACGAGCAGTACTTC

D: TRBD1
J: TRBJ1-2
V: TRBV28
size: many
CDR3: CAIRDSVNYGYTF
DNA: TGTGCCATCCGGGACAGCGTCAACTATGGCTACACCTTC

D: NA
J: TRBJ1-3
V: TRBV6-5
size: many
CDR3: CASKGLSGNTIYF
DNA: TGTGCCAGCAAGGGTCTCTCTGGAAACACCATATATTTT

D: NA
J: TRBJ1-1
V: TRBV6-2/TRBV6-3
size: few
CDR3: CASSYSPDSHRAEAFF
DNA: TGTGCCAGCAGTTACTCGCCGGACAGTCACCGGGCTGAAGCTTTCTTT

D: TRBD1
J: TRBJ1-2
V: TRBV19
size: many
CDR3: CASSSETGNVAYGYTF
DNA: TGTGCCAGTAGTTCAGAGACAGGGAACGTTGCGTATGGCTACACCTTC

D: NA
J: TRBJ2-1
V: TRBV9
size: many
CDR3: CASTGSLISGDYNEQFF
DNA: TGTGCCAGCACTGGAAGTCTCATAAGCGGAGACTACAATGAGCAGTTCTTC

D: NA
J: TRBJ2-5
V: TRBV24-1
size: NA
CDR3: CATSEGRMVQETQYF
DNA: TGTGCCACCAGTGAGGGGAGGATGGTCCAAGAGACCCAGTACTTC

D: NA
J: TRBJ1-1
V: TRBV20-1
size: few
CDR3: CSAEGRSTAEAFF
DNA: TGCAGTGCAGAGGGGAGAAGTACCGCTGAAGCTTTCTTT

D: TRBD1
J: TRBJ1-5
V: TRBV6-2/TRBV6-3
size: many
CDR3: CASSYPLDRGIKNQPQHF
DNA: TGTGCCAGCAGTTACCCACTGGACAGGGGGATTAAAAATCAGCCCCAGCATTTT

D: NA
J: TRBJ1-5
V: TRBV27
size: NA
CDR3: CASSFEGPRQPQHF
DNA: TGTGCCAGCAGTTTCGAGGGCCCCCGGCAGCCCCAGCATTTT

D: TRBD1
J: TRBJ2-7
V: TRBV30
size: many
CDR3: CAWSVPRGRYEQYF
DNA: TGTGCCTGGAGTGTACCCAGGGGGCGGTACGAGCAGTACTTC

D: NA
J: TRBJ1-6
V: TRBV28
size: many
CDR3: CASRRTRLGSPLHF
DNA: TGTGCCAGCAGACGGACACGGCTTGGTTCACCCCTCCACTTT

D: NA
J: TRBJ2-2
V: TRBV27
size: many
CDR3: CASRIDSRSPTGELFF
DNA: TGTGCCAGCCGGATTGACTCCCGCAGTCCCACCGGGGAGCTGTTTTTT

D: NA
J: TRBJ1-6
V: TRBV20-1
size: NA
CDR3: CSARTRTDYNSPLHF
DNA: TGCAGTGCTAGAACTAGGACGGACTACAATTCACCCCTCCACTTT

D: NA
J: TRBJ2-5
V: TRBV12-5
size: NA
CDR3: CASGISGQETQYF
DNA: TGTGCTAGTGGAATTAGCGGCCAAGAGACCCAGTACTTC

D: NA
J: TRBJ1-2
V: TRBV29-1
size: many
CDR3: CSVFGGYGYTF
DNA: TGCAGCGTGTTTGGGGGCTATGGCTACACCTTC

D: NA
J: TRBJ2-7
V: TRBV12-3/TRBV12-4
size: many
CDR3: CASSSQGYEQYF
DNA: TGTGCCAGCAGTTCACAGGGCTACGAGCAGTACTTC

D: NA
J: TRBJ2-3
V: TRBV13
size: many
CDR3: CASSPVGSGNTQYF
DNA: TGTGCCAGCAGTCCTGTCGGGAGTGGAAATACGCAGTATTTT

D: TRBD1
J: TRBJ1-1
V: TRBV6-1
size: few
CDR3: CASSKAGTGGFEAFF
DNA: TGTGCCAGCAGCAAAGCCGGGACAGGGGGTTTCGAAGCTTTCTTT

D: NA
J: TRBJ1-5
V: TRBV6-5
size: many
CDR3: CASSFVGPRQPQHF
DNA: TGTGCCAGCAGTTTTGTCGGGCCTCGTCAGCCCCAGCATTTT

D: NA
J: TRBJ1-2
V: TRBV12-3/TRBV12-4
size: NA
CDR3: CASSLTLRGAMGYGYTF
DNA: TGTGCCAGCAGTTTAACGTTGAGAGGGGCGATGGGCTATGGCTACACCTTC

D: TRBD2
J: TRBJ2-2
V: TRBV7-3
size: many
CDR3: CASSSLAGEFGGELFF
DNA: TGTGCCAGCAGCTCGCTAGCGGGAGAATTTGGCGGGGAGCTGTTTTTT

D: NA
J: TRBJ2-7
V: TRBV6-2/TRBV6-3
size: NA
CDR3: CASVPRQTSYERYF
DNA: TGTGCCAGCGTCCCGAGGCAGACCTCCTACGAGCGGTACTTC

D: TRBD2
J: TRBJ2-7
V: TRBV4-1
size: once
CDR3: CASSQGRLAGGSYEQYF
DNA: TGCGCCAGCAGCCAAGGCCGACTAGCGGGGGGGTCCTACGAGCAGTACTTC

D: NA
J: TRBJ1-1
V: TRBV12-3/TRBV12-4
size: NA
CDR3: CASSMNRARNTEAFF
DNA: TGTGCCAGCAGCATGAACAGGGCGAGGAACACTGAAGCTTTCTTT

D: NA
J: TRBJ2-7
V: TRBV9
size: many
CDR3: CASSVDRRPDEQYF
DNA: TGTGCCAGCAGCGTAGACCGCCGTCCGGACGAGCAGTACTTC

D: NA
J: TRBJ1-5
V: TRBV12-3/TRBV12-4
size: many
CDR3: CASSLTYRDQPQHF
DNA: TGTGCCAGCAGTTTGACATACAGGGATCAGCCCCAGCATTTT

D: NA
J: TRBJ2-2
V: TRBV13
size: many
CDR3: CASSSTTPNTGELFF
DNA: TGTGCCAGCAGCTCCACTACCCCGAACACCGGGGAGCTGTTTTTT

D: NA
J: TRBJ1-6
V: TRBV2
size: NA
CDR3: CAIGRPGNSPLHF
DNA: TGTGCCATCGGTCGTCCAGGGAATTCACCCCTCCACTTT

D: NA
J: TRBJ1-1
V: TRBV19
size: many
CDR3: CASSIMAGSGTEAFF
DNA: TGTGCCAGTAGTATAATGGCAGGCTCAGGCACTGAAGCTTTCTTT

D: NA
J: TRBJ1-1
V: TRBV19
size: many
CDR3: CASKGGVNTEAFF
DNA: TGTGCCAGTAAAGGGGGAGTGAACACTGAAGCTTTCTTT

D: TRBD1
J: TRBJ2-5
V: TRBV29-1
size: NA
CDR3: CSGRDRGTQYF
DNA: TGCAGCGGCCGGGACAGGGGGACCCAGTACTTC

D: NA
J: TRBJ2-2
V: TRBV24-1
size: many
CDR3: CATTAGLNGELFF
DNA: TGTGCCACCACTGCTGGTCTGAACGGGGAGCTGTTTTTT

D: TRBD1
J: TRBJ1-1
V: TRBV6-5
size: many
CDR3: CASRIGTGLEAFF
DNA: TGTGCCAGCAGAATAGGGACAGGGCTTGAAGCTTTCTTT

D: NA
J: TRBJ2-7
V: TRBV27
size: many
CDR3: CASSLFPGAYEQYF
DNA: TGTGCCAGCAGTTTATTTCCGGGAGCCTACGAGCAGTACTTC

D: TRBD1
J: TRBJ2-7
V: TRBV20-1
size: many
CDR3: CSASYGGTGRYEQYF
DNA: TGCAGTGCTAGCTACGGGGGGACAGGGCGGTACGAGCAGTACTTC

D: NA
J: TRBJ2-5
V: TRBV6-5
size: many
CDR3: CASSLDGARGETQYF
DNA: TGTGCCAGCAGCCTCGACGGGGCCAGGGGAGAGACCCAGTACTTC

D: NA
J: TRBJ1-5
V: TRBV27
size: NA
CDR3: CASSLFGGAYNQPQHF
DNA: TGTGCCAGCAGCCTCTTTGGGGGGGCATACAATCAGCCCCAGCATTTT

D: TRBD1
J: TRBJ2-5
V: TRBV11-2
size: many
CDR3: CASSPLYRGRRETQYF
DNA: TGTGCCAGCAGCCCCTTGTACAGGGGGCGGAGAGAGACCCAGTACTTC

D: NA
J: TRBJ1-1
V: TRBV28
size: NA
CDR3: CASSLGRPAAFF
DNA: TGTGCCAGCAGTTTAGGTCGCCCAGCAGCTTTCTTT